The clone carrying this TCR beta chain has more than one count but fewer than ten. The sample is drawn from a study of blood T cell repertoires in COVID-19. Study background: The United States, Italy and Spain supplied acute and convalescent COVID-19 samples. From T cells, B-cell-depleted T cells, or PBMCs came the material, which was cDNA or gDNA.

Profiling relied on immunoSEQ multiplex PCR, and the TCRdb table lists in-frame clones only, not all of them. The profile shows approximately 90,000 clones, around 89% of them singletons. The CDR3 has 17 amino acids. Germline lookup yields CDR1 SGDLS and CDR2 YYNGEE. V shed 0 bases, J shed 7 bases, and the junction held 10 bases outside the gene matches. The genes are TRBV9 and TRBJ1-4; 9 nucleotides match TRBD1. This receptor was taken from a man aged 45-65 years with acute or convalescent COVID-19. The sequenced sample consisted of peripheral blood. This chain's CDR3 is CASSVGDRVGVGEKLFF. CDR3 sequence (DNA): TGTGCCAGCAGCGTAGGGGACAGGGTAGGAGTTGGTGAAAAACTGTTTTTT.